One T cell receptor (beta chain) is described in this entry. This clone was recorded only once. No cognate antigen has been identified for it. No base quality values were provided; no much bigger clone lies one nucleotide off. V is cut back by 6 bases and J by 1 base, with 1 base in the junction unmatched. In the germline V gene (reference sequence), CDR1 corresponds to LNHDA and CDR2 to SQIVND. The CDR3 numbers 16 residues from cysteine through phenylalanine. Only CDR3 DNA remains: 48 bases, in frame from the first base. The data originate from a study of cytomegalovirus exposure and HLA in healthy donors (dated by TCRdb to the late 2010s). For the wider study: In an earlier analysis of 587 of the donors, roughly 300 Gb of sequence data and 90 million to 130 million unique TCR beta sequences from roughly 180 million T cells were reported. About 310 gigabases of sequencing data and some 85 million unique TCR sequences were included in an early release covering under 650 HLA-typed donors. The genetic ancestry cluster associated with self-reported Caucasian donors included about 84% of the roughly 390 genotyped donors. The study was designed to test whether signatures of past pathogen exposure could be identified by cataloging public T cell receptors. Using immunosequencing, the study profiled T cell repertoires from 500 to 800 subjects and related those repertoires to cytomegalovirus serostatus. Besides the first cohort of some 670 subjects, a separate validation cohort made up of 120 different subjects was used. High-throughput TCR immunosequencing, statistical association of individual TCRs with disease status, and machine learning were combined to predict cytomegalovirus infection status. To study patterns of TCR occurrence, a later analysis re-analyzed previously published TCR beta repertoires from around 700 donors and added high-resolution HLA genotyping. Rather than drawing on any new phenotypic data, the later analysis identified candidate immune exposures from TCR beta sequences and the way those sequences occurred across donors. An earlier analysis of roughly 580 of the donors used high-throughput TCR beta sequencing to judge whether each TCR beta V gene segment behaved as functional or pseudogenic. Donor age, sex, ethnicity and CMV serostatus were compiled alongside the repertoire data. A later genetic analysis took genome-wide SNP genotypes for about 60% of the roughly 670 donors and used that subset as a discovery cohort. All discovery cohort repertoires had been generated on a single sequencing platform. HLA typing covered class I and class II loci at four-digit resolution. The number of donors typed differed by locus, with roughly 620-640 for A, B, C, DRB1 and DQB1, 522 for DQA1, over 600 for DPA1, and around 450 for DPB1. A handful of DR-DQ haplotypes were handled as single units for association and clustering because linkage in the cohort was strong. Among some 400 genotyped donors of the cohort, an average of 235,054 unique TCR beta nucleotide sequences were sequenced per donor, roughly 20% of them non-productive. Broad study findings and their caveats: Most TCR sequences were seen in very few donors, while some public TCRs were found in many individuals. It was suggested by the authors that the approach could potentially be generalized to other disease states and immunological phenotypes. A further reported finding was that TCR beta sequences accurately predicted the HLA-A and HLA-B alleles for most subjects in the first cohort. Several of the top co-occurrence clusters appeared to be linked to parvovirus B19, influenza, CMV and Epstein-Barr virus, according to a later analysis. Correlated functional status among segregating V segments might reflect linkage disequilibrium, but an unknown experimental factor could not be ruled out. A later analysis found that HLA-associated TCR beta chains were more clonally expanded and had lower generation probabilities than equally common non-associated chains. In vitro tests confirmed that a few of the cytomegalovirus-associated TCR beta chains recognize cytomegalovirus antigens. Because counts were too low, 15 to 20 rarely observed V segments, including chromosome 9 orphons, were excluded from the earlier analysis of several hundred of the donors. According to a later analysis, TCR association rates differed among HLA loci, with DRB1 alleles showing the most associated TCRs and HLA-C alleles showing the fewest. Because HLA typing was missing for some donors at each locus, association tests included only the typed subset. A cluster of highly shared sequence variants was judged likely to represent a technical artifact of the sequencing pipeline. According to a later analysis, most CMV-associated TCR beta chains appeared to be HLA-restricted, and the HLA associations seemed to be driven largely by CMV exposure. When HLA alleles, especially DR and DQ, strongly co-occurred, attributing TCR associations to individual alleles was difficult. CMV serostatus was the only immune exposure information available for the cohort. According to a later genetic analysis, donors in an Asian-associated ancestry cluster had fewer N-insertions in productive TCRs than the approximately 630-donor mean. A later genetic analysis associated a missense DCLRE1C variant with V-gene and J-gene trimming of TCR beta chains, and an independent cohort replicated the association. Sequencing depth was assumed to be roughly uniform across donors in the presence/absence analyses, though that assumption may not hold. This cohort had only TCR beta chains sequenced, and the lack of alpha or paired-chain data limited which features could be detected. Because the 87-base-pair reads could not distinguish some IMGT-functional V segments, including TRBV6-2 and TRBV6-3, those segments were excluded. In both the original and validation cohorts, the classifier was reported to diagnose cytomegalovirus status with high specificity and sensitivity. In an earlier analysis of over 550 of the donors, most TCR beta V segments were observed in productive rearrangements about 87% or about 30% of the time, broadly matching IMGT annotations. In a later analysis, about 17,000 TCR beta sequences were associated with specific HLA alleles at a false discovery rate of 0.05. The study listed 150 to 200 TCR beta chains as associated with cytomegalovirus.

The cohort comprised more than 550 healthy bone marrow donors. All cohort members were sampled while nominally healthy, although unrecorded immune exposures were likely present. The donor tested CMV seropositive and was one of the 289 seropositive cohort members. Every donor gave a peripheral blood sample, and the peripheral blood mononuclear cells from that sample were used for TCR beta sequencing. Genomic DNA was extracted from the blood cell samples with the Qiagen DNeasy Blood Extraction Kit. The receptor library was made with the immunoSEQ multiplex PCR assay. For the multiplex PCR, a mixture combining 60 forward primers for TCR Vbeta segments and 13 reverse primers for TCR Jbeta segments was used. The CDR3 region of rearranged TCR beta genes was amplified from genomic DNA with a multiplex PCR assay. On the Illumina HiSeq System, the amplified TCR beta libraries were sequenced as 87-base-pair reads. On the study's bioinformatics: A later analysis counted some 80 million unique TCR beta chains across the 550 to 800 repertoires, and roughly 9.9 million of these chains were shared by at least two donors. Raw reads were error-corrected and collapsed into unique sequences with a nearest-neighbor algorithm that merged closely related sequences to remove PCR and sequencing errors. To assign V, D and J gene segments, CDR3 sequences were aligned to IMGT reference sequences. Each retained sequence needed at least a six-nucleotide match to both a V gene segment and a J gene segment. Rearrangements were classified as productive when the CDR3 lacked stop codons and remained in frame with V and J, and all other rearrangements were classified as non-productive. Following IMGT convention, CDR3 was defined as the stretch from the second conserved V-encoded cysteine to the conserved J-encoded phenylalanine. The earlier analysis of 587 of the donors excluded sequences that lacked an unambiguous match to a single V gene segment. In an earlier analysis of around 590 of the donors, a V segment was called functional when productive rearrangements were above 56.7%, and segregating when the standard deviation between donors exceeded 5%. A statistical classification framework was built to diagnose cytomegalovirus status from the catalog of TCR beta chain sequences. V and J gene assignment, in a later analysis, came from comparing TCR nucleotide sequences with IMGT/GENE-DB human TR gene sequences. A later analysis assigned CDR3 sequences and most-parsimonious VDJ recombination scenarios with the TCRdist pipeline. A later analysis defined each TCR beta chain by its CDR3 amino acid sequence plus V-gene family, and excluded reads lacking a unique V-gene family. In a later analysis, some 600 highly shared, low-generation-probability nucleotide sequences were removed to address suspected cross-contamination and a sequencing artifact. A later analysis calculated a clonal expansion index for each public chain from normalized within-repertoire ranks of inferred template counts. Generation probabilities in a later analysis came from a VDJ recombination model fitted to out-of-frame rearrangements, and those results were checked against IGoR. In a later analysis, hypergeometric tests were used to score TCR-TCR, TCR-HLA and TCR-CMV co-occurrence, with a repertoire-size bias correction applied to TCR pairs. False discovery rates were estimated in a later analysis by permuting HLA or CMV assignments 20 times. In a later analysis, co-occurring TCRs were grouped using DBSCAN, and TCRdist sequence similarity was added for clustering within HLA-allele-positive subsets. Repertoires with fewer than 30,000 or more than 120,000 public chains, plus five repertoires with anomalous nucleotide sharing, were excluded from co-occurrence clustering. Held by TCRdb, this immuneACCESS table contains in-frame sequences only and omits some clones. Under half of the omission traces to an unresolved V gene where checked; the cause of the rest is unknown. V, J and clone size were drawn from that table, and D and trimming were deduced from the DNA. The sample includes about 140,000 clones, with almost 85% observed a single time. 1.4% to 1.5% of the sample comes from the top ten.

The TCR sequence derives from a man younger than 45 in good health and CMV-seropositive. Recombination connected TRBV19 to TRBJ2-2, and 14 bases in between align with TRBD2. The sequencing sample was made of PBMCs. CDR3 protein: CASRGLAGGNTGELFF. The nucleotides are TGTGCCAGTAGAGGACTAGCGGGAGGGAACACCGGGGAGCTGTTTTTT.